The rows below give T cell receptor beta chains drawn from one sample of a study of T cells in Graves' hyperthyroidism and ophthalmopathy. One entry per CDR3 protein results from TCRdb running MiXCR on the multiplex PCR reads. Altogether some 350,000 distinct CDR3 sequences are present, 13% to 15% being singletons, with the ten largest covering roughly a fifth. Sequenced: blood. All receptors come from a woman aged 55-70 years with Graves' ophthalmopathy. The CDR3 runs from the conserved cysteine through the conserved F or W. Fields, in order: V gene, J gene, D gene, clone size, CDR3 protein, CDR3 DNA. D genes are given only for firm matches. Where a row states a size, it is once, few, many or the class of an expanded clone; other rows omit it.

>TRBV5-1|TRBJ2-7|.|few
CASSLVSDGGYEQYF
TGCGCCAGCAGCTTGGTCTCTGATGGTGGGTACGAGCAGTACTTC
>TRBV20-1|TRBJ2-3|.|.
CSARALGWGAFTDTQYF
TGCAGTGCTAGAGCGCTAGGTTGGGGGGCCTTCACAGATACGCAGTATTTT
>TRBV7-6|TRBJ2-5|.|.
CASSLVGGLAGETQYF
TGTGCCAGCAGCTTAGTAGGAGGGTTGGCCGGAGAGACCCAGTACTTC
>TRBV29-1|TRBJ2-1|.|many
CSVDVPSYNEQFF
TGCAGCGTTGATGTACCCTCCTACAATGAGCAGTTCTTC
>TRBV2|TRBJ2-3|TRBD2|many
CASGKTSGNKDTQYF
TGTGCCAGCGGCAAGACTAGCGGGAATAAAGATACGCAGTATTTT
>TRBV6-4|TRBJ2-2|TRBD1|few
CASSSRGSDTGELFF
TGTGCCAGCAGTTCCAGGGGGAGCGACACCGGGGAGCTGTTTTTT
>TRBV5-6|TRBJ2-3|.|few
CASSYLASTDTQYF
TGTGCCAGCAGCTATCTCGCTAGCACAGATACGCAGTATTTT
>TRBV20-1|TRBJ2-7|TRBD2|.
CSAGAGGPTVYEQYF
TGCAGTGCAGGAGCGGGAGGGCCGACCGTCTACGAGCAGTACTTC
>TRBV6-5|TRBJ2-2|TRBD1|.
CASSLATGGNGELFF
TGTGCCAGCAGTTTAGCGACAGGGGGCAACGGGGAGCTGTTTTTT
>TRBV30|TRBJ2-1|.|.
CAWTGNNEQFF
TGTGCCTGGACAGGGAACAATGAGCAGTTCTTC
>TRBV20-1|TRBJ1-4|.|many
CSARGPGQRFNEKLFF
TGCAGTGCTAGAGGTCCAGGACAAAGGTTTAATGAAAAACTGTTTTTT
>TRBV2|TRBJ2-3|TRBD2|many
CASSLTSGSDTQYF
TGTGCCAGCAGCCTGACTAGCGGATCAGATACGCAGTATTTT
>TRBV5-1|TRBJ2-7|.|many
CASSHGHSSYEQYF
TGCGCCAGCAGCCACGGACACAGCTCCTACGAGCAGTACTTC
>TRBV11-2|TRBJ1-4|.|few
CASSLGAQVFEKLFF
TGTGCCAGCAGCCTAGGGGCTCAGGTTTTTGAAAAACTGTTTTTT